The source of this TCR beta chain is a study of shared clonotypes between healthy human individuals. Germline-derived CDR1 and CDR2 are SGHAT and FQNNGV. CDR3 length equals 18 residues. Trimming cost V 5 bases and J 2 bases; bases outside gene matches: 4. The genomic DNA of each subset was split evenly across several immunoSEQ plates. Some clones are missing from TCRdb's copy, which holds only in-frame ones; the method was immunoSEQ multiplex PCR. The table lists about 510,000 clones, 60% to 80% of them singletons, with 9.5% to 15% in the top ten. This chain uses TRBV11-2 with TRBJ2-6, with 15 bases identical to TRBD2. The sequenced material came from PBMCs. This TCR was recovered from a woman aged 40 to 50 in good health. Some clones in this sample may be carry-over from other donors' samples. CDR3 residues: CASSGGLAGGTGANVLTF. Written as DNA, the CDR3 is TGTGCCAGCAGCGGGGGACTAGCGGGAGGAACTGGGGCCAACGTCCTGACTTTC.